This T cell receptor (beta chain) was profiled in a study of tumor-infiltrating lymphocytes in localized non-small cell lung cancer. The germline V gene encodes CDR1 MNHEY and CDR2 SVGAGI. The CDR3 has 14 amino acids. With V trimmed by 10 bases and J by 4 bases, 13 bases remained unmatched. Sequencing used immunoSEQ multiplex PCR; TCRdb keeps in-frame clones, though not all of them. The profile shows roughly 7,200 clones, 74% of them singletons. The TCR sequence derives from a human donor with non-small cell lung cancer. The chain uses TRBV6-5 and TRBJ2-7, with TRBD1 matching over 7 bases. The source material was uninvolved lung tissue not adjacent to the tumor. CDR3 in DNA: TGTGCCACAAAGAGGGGGCAGGGTGTGTACGAGCAGTACTTC. The encoded protein is CATKRGQGVYEQYF.